These 17 T cell receptor beta chains were sequenced from one sample in a study of blood T cell repertoires in COVID-19. Generated by immunoSEQ multiplex PCR, the TCRdb table keeps only in-frame clones and is missing some. The repertoire includes about 230,000 clones, about 85% of them detected once, and approximately 7.2% sits in the top ten. The sample was peripheral blood. These TCRs come from a woman of 80 years or more with acute or convalescent COVID-19.

The genes are TRBV6-2 or TRBV6-3 and TRBJ1-1; D remains ambiguous. Germline lookup yields CDR1 MNHEY and CDR2 SVGEGT. V lost 2 bases and J 0 bases, leaving 13 bases between the germline ends. CDR3 length: 16 amino acids. In nucleotides, the CDR3 is TGTGCCAGCAGTTACCCCACCGCGACACTGAACACTGAAGCTTTCTTT. As protein: CASSYPTATLNTEAFF.

This chain connects TRBV5-4 to TRBJ1-1; 10 bases map to TRBD1. Germline lookup yields CDR1 SGHNT and CDR2 YYREEE (reference sequence). With 4 bases clipped from V and 5 bases from J, the junction kept 8 bases outside the gene matches. The CDR3 loop spans 15 amino acids. CDR3 nucleotide sequence: TGTGCCAGCAGCCCCGACCGGGACAGGGGTACTGAAGCTTTCTTT. Translating it yields CASSPDRDRGTEAFF.

The chain combines TRBV10-3 with TRBJ1-1, with D possibly being TRBD1 (5 bases). The CDR3 runs to 17 residues. Trimming cost V 4 bases and J 3 bases, with 21 bases left between them. The V gene's germline CDR1 is ENHRY and CDR2 SYGVKD. Here the CDR3 reads CAISGFARRGGYTEAFF. CDR3 nucleotide sequence: TGTGCCATCAGTGGGTTTGCTAGGAGGGGTGGGTACACTGAAGCTTTCTTT.

The chain couples TRBV29-1 to TRBJ2-1; 7 bases agree with TRBD2. V shed 8 bases and J 2 bases; nucleotides not matched to a gene: 9. CDR1 and CDR2 from the germline V gene are SQVTM and ANQGSEA. The length of the CDR3 is 14 residues. The CDR3 DNA is TGCAGCCTTTCTGGGGGGGGGACCTACAATGAGCAGTTCTTC. Residues: CSLSGGGTYNEQFF.

The chain carries TRBV6-1 and TRBJ2-5; maybe TRBD1 (5 bases). Trimming pared 0 bases from V and 4 bases from J, leaving 9 bases between. This CDR3 has 14 residues. The germline V gene encodes CDR1 MNHNS and CDR2 SASEGT. CDR3 amino acids: CASSEAPQGETQYF. Here the CDR3 DNA reads TGTGCCAGCAGTGAAGCCCCGCAGGGAGAGACCCAGTACTTC.

The chain combines TRBV21-1 with TRBJ1-5. TRBV21-1 is a listed pseudogene. The CDR3 totals 17 residues. CDR3: CASSKERSDFSNQPQHF. CDR3 nucleotide sequence: TGTGCCAGCAGCAAAGAGAGGTCGGACTTTAGCAATCAGCCCCAGCATTTT.

The table lists this clone with a few counts. The chain links TRBV28 to TRBJ2-7; TRBD2 aligns across 8 bases. There are 16 residues in the CDR3. Per the germline V gene, CDR1 is MDHEN and CDR2 is SYDVKM. J lost 0 bases, V lost 5 bases, and 9 bases had no gene match. The CDR3 protein is CASSVSSGASSYEQYF. DNA for the CDR3: TGTGCCAGCAGTGTTAGTAGCGGGGCTAGCTCCTACGAGCAGTACTTC.

The chain combines TRBV6-5 with TRBJ1-1; D gene uncertain. In germline, CDR1 is MNHEY, CDR2 SVGAGI. The CDR3 is 13 residues long. V was cut by 2 bases and J by 2 bases, with 6 bases left in between. CDR3 nucleotides: TGTGCCAGCAGTTACGCGGGTAACACTGAAGCTTTCTTT. This sequence encodes CASSYAGNTEAFF.

V usage is TRBV21-1 and J usage is TRBJ2-3; TRBD2 was called by the table and not checked on the DNA. TRBV21-1 is classified as a pseudogene. The CDR3 has 13 residues. DNA of the CDR3: TGTGCCAGCAGCACGCCTATGTCAGATACGCAGTATTTT. Its protein is CASSTPMSDTQYF.

The V call is TRBV7-2, the J call TRBJ1-2; TRBD1 matches at 7 bases. Germline trimming cut 1 base from V and 2 bases from J; bases unmatched to any gene: 4. CDR3 size: 15 residues. CDR1 is SGHTA, CDR2 FQGNSA, per germline. CDR3 sequence: CASSLGLTGNYGYTF. DNA of the CDR3: TGTGCCAGCAGCTTAGGATTGACAGGGAACTATGGCTACACCTTC.

This clone was seen more than once but under ten times. The chain employs TRBV28 and TRBJ1-4; D is ambiguous. This CDR3 is 15 amino acids long. Trimming left V 1 base short and J 4 bases short, with 10 bases between. Germline V CDR1 and CDR2: MDHEN, SYDVKM. The CDR3 loop reads CASSLFSQDNEKLFF. DNA for the CDR3: TGTGCCAGCAGTTTATTTTCCCAGGATAATGAAAAACTGTTTTTT.

The chain joins TRBV3-1 (or the pseudogene TRBV3-2) to TRBJ1-3; possible D gene TRBD1, 5 bases. In germline, CDR1 is LGHDT, CDR2 YNNKEL (reference sequence). V dropped 3 bases and J dropped 0 bases, with 9 bases sitting between them. The length of the CDR3 is 15 residues. As DNA, the CDR3 is TGTGCCAGCAGCCAGAGCAGGGTCTCTGGAAACACCATATATTTT. It yields the protein CASSQSRVSGNTIYF.

This clone has only one observation. The chain has TRBV4-2 and TRBJ1-2; weak D call: TRBD1 (6 bases). Germline CDR1 reads LGHNA; CDR2 reads YNFKEQ. V lost 0 bases and J 1 base, leaving 9 bases between the germline ends. This CDR3 region has 15 residues. The CDR3 DNA is TGTGCCAGCAGCCAAGACAAAGGGGGTAACTATGGCTACACCTTC. Translated, it gives CASSQDKGGNYGYTF.

This clone was seen a single time. The sample holds other DNA sequences that translate to the same CDR3. The rearrangement uses TRBV4-1 and TRBJ2-7; 11 nucleotides align to TRBD2. Germline loops: CDR1 MGHRA, CDR2 YSYEKL. With 4 bases clipped from V and 3 bases from J, the junction kept 5 bases outside the gene matches. CDR3 size: 15 residues. In nucleotides, the CDR3 is TGCGCCAGCAGCCTGGAGGGGACTAGCGGCTACGAGCAGTACTTC. This sequence encodes CASSLEGTSGYEQYF.

The chain couples TRBV29-1 to TRBJ1-4; the D is unclear. Germline V gene sequence: CDR1 SQVTM, CDR2 ANQGSEA. V lost 5 bases, J lost 7 bases, and 23 bases lay in between. This CDR3 has 16 residues. The DNA of the CDR3 is TGCAGCGTTAAGGCTCCTTGGAGTAGCAGCGGTGAAAAACTGTTTTTT. Translation gives CSVKAPWSSSGEKLFF.

This chain joins TRBV5-8 and TRBJ1-3, with a possible D match to TRBD1 (6 bases). Trimming took 7 bases from V and 0 from J, leaving 23 bases between them. Germline CDR1 is SGHTS and CDR2 is YDEGEE. The CDR3 has 18 amino acids. CDR3 in DNA: TGTGCCAGCGGACCGAGCGTGGACAGACTAAACTCTGGAAACACCATATATTTT. Protein: CASGPSVDRLNSGNTIYF.

Concerning this clone itself: This CDR3 is also generated by other DNA sequences in the sample. The V and J genes are TRBV7-3 and TRBJ2-3; D possibly corresponds to TRBD2 (5 bases). The V end was cut by 1 base, the J end by 5 bases, with 7 bases between. This CDR3 region has 13 residues. Germline V gene data show CDR1 as SGHTA and CDR2 as FQGTGA. The CDR3 is CASSLSRGDTQYF. In nucleotides, the CDR3 is TGTGCCAGCAGCTTAAGTCGGGGAGATACGCAGTATTTT.